Listed below are T cell receptor beta chains from one sample, sequenced in a study of shared clonotypes between healthy human individuals. TCRdb's table, derived via immunoSEQ multiplex PCR, lists solely in-frame clones and lacks some. The top ten clones hold 0.09% to 0.13% of a sample with 450,000 to 700,000 clones, 95% of them seen once. Sequencing used naive CD8+ T cells sorted from blood. These receptors came from a woman in her thirties in good health. CDR3s include the opening cysteine and the closing phenylalanine or tryptophan. Fields, in order: V gene, CDR3 length, J gene, D gene, clone size, CDR3 protein, CDR3 DNA. The D gene is left open where the match is weak. Where a row states a size, it is once, few, many or the class of an expanded clone; other rows omit it.

>TRBV28|15|TRBJ2-4|.|.
CASSPHWVAKNIQYF
TGTGCCAGCAGCCCTCATTGGGTTGCCAAAAACATTCAGTACTTC
>TRBV19|15|TRBJ2-1|.|.
CASSILPGEYNEQFF
TGTGCCAGTAGTATACTGCCAGGGGAGTACAATGAGCAGTTCTTC
>TRBV9|15|TRBJ2-7|TRBD2|.
CASSVGAGVSYEQYF
TGTGCCAGCAGCGTAGGTGCGGGAGTCTCCTACGAGCAGTACTTC
>TRBV28|15|TRBJ2-7|.|.
CASSPETSIPLEQYF
TGTGCCAGCAGTCCCGAGACTAGTATTCCCCTCGAGCAGTACTTC
>TRBV4-2|11|TRBJ2-2|.|few
CASSQGSELFF
TGTGCCAGCAGCCAAGGTTCGGAGCTGTTTTTT
>TRBV10-2|14|TRBJ2-1|TRBD2|.
CASSVAGGVDEQFF
TGCGCCAGCAGCGTAGCGGGTGGGGTGGATGAGCAGTTCTTC
>TRBV7-2|17|TRBJ1-1|.|.
CASSFSTWRDLNTEAFF
TGTGCCAGCAGCTTTTCGACCTGGAGGGACCTAAACACTGAAGCTTTCTTT
>TRBV27|15|TRBJ2-5|TRBD1|once
CASSLSTGVWETQYF
TGTGCCAGCAGTTTATCGACAGGGGTATGGGAGACCCAGTACTTC
>TRBV2|18|TRBJ2-3|TRBD1|.
CASSPETGVPPSTDTQYF
TGTGCCAGCAGTCCCGAGACAGGGGTACCTCCCTCCACAGATACGCAGTATTTT
>TRBV15|19|TRBJ2-3|.|.
CATSSKLGALATSTDTQYF
TGTGCCACCAGCTCCAAACTGGGTGCCCTCGCGACTAGCACAGATACGCAGTATTTT
>TRBV30|17|TRBJ1-1|TRBD1|.
CAWSVLPPGQGNTEAFF
TGTGCCTGGAGTGTTTTGCCCCCAGGACAGGGGAACACTGAAGCTTTCTTT
>TRBV28|15|TRBJ1-5|.|once
CASSLAAGVSQPQHF
TGTGCCAGCAGTTTAGCGGCAGGGGTGTCCCAGCCCCAGCATTTT
>TRBV16|14|TRBJ2-7|.|.
CASSQSGGFYEQYF
TGTGCCAGCAGCCAATCTGGAGGATTCTACGAGCAGTACTTC
>TRBV13|15|TRBJ2-7|.|.
CASTLGGLAVYEQYF
TGTGCCAGCACCCTAGGAGGGCTGGCGGTTTACGAGCAGTACTTC
>TRBV28|13|TRBJ2-1|.|.
CASSLSGADEQFF
TGTGCCAGCAGTTTATCGGGGGCGGATGAGCAGTTCTTC
>TRBV11-2|17|TRBJ2-2|.|once
CASKHTRERVSTGELFF
TGTGCCAGCAAACACACCAGGGAAAGAGTCAGCACCGGGGAGCTGTTTTTT
>TRBV30|13|TRBJ2-7|TRBD2|.
CAWSVAGESEQYF
TGTGCCTGGAGTGTAGCGGGAGAGAGCGAGCAGTACTTC
>TRBV27|14|TRBJ1-5|.|.
CASNNGGANRPQHF
TGTGCCAGCAACAACGGTGGAGCGAATCGGCCCCAGCATTTT
>TRBV5-1|17|TRBJ1-5|.|.
CASSRRGGQDSNQPQHF
TGCGCCAGCAGCCGACGTGGGGGCCAGGATAGCAATCAGCCCCAGCATTTT
>TRBV27|15|TRBJ2-3|.|.
CASSLVPGVADTQYF
TGTGCCAGCAGTTTAGTCCCAGGGGTAGCAGATACGCAGTATTTT
>TRBV7-9|14|TRBJ1-5|.|few
CASSSQGAHQPQHF
TGTGCCAGCAGCTCTCAGGGAGCCCATCAGCCCCAGCATTTT
>TRBV27|14|TRBJ1-2|.|.
CASSPGEGVGGYTF
TGTGCCAGCAGCCCGGGTGAAGGGGTGGGTGGCTACACCTTC
>TRBV5-1|15|TRBJ2-3|.|.
CASSFQGINPDTQYF
TGCGCCAGCAGCTTTCAGGGGATTAATCCAGATACGCAGTATTTT
>TRBV5-1|14|TRBJ1-2|.|.
CASRAGRRNYGYTF
TGCGCCAGCAGGGCTGGACGGAGGAACTATGGCTACACCTTC
>TRBV2|15|TRBJ2-3|.|.
CADKEARGSTDTQYF
TGTGCCGACAAGGAAGCTCGAGGGAGCACAGATACGCAGTATTTT
>TRBV29-1|11|TRBJ2-5|.|.
CSVAESETQYF
TGCAGCGTGGCCGAGTCGGAGACCCAGTACTTC
>TRBV6-1|15|TRBJ2-1|TRBD2|once
CASRPSGSTIIEQFF
TGTGCCAGCAGACCAAGCGGGAGTACGATTATTGAGCAGTTCTTC
>TRBV4-1|15|TRBJ2-7|TRBD1|.
CASSQEGTGRNEQYF
TGCGCCAGCAGCCAAGAAGGGACAGGGAGGAACGAGCAGTACTTC
>TRBV27|17|TRBJ2-1|.|.
CASSPTFEGGTSNEQFF
TGTGCCAGCAGTCCCACTTTTGAGGGAGGAACTTCTAATGAGCAGTTCTTC
>TRBV29-1|17|TRBJ2-1|.|.
CSVDLVLREPPYNEQFF
TGCAGCGTTGATTTGGTTTTACGGGAGCCCCCTTACAATGAGCAGTTCTTC
>TRBV7-8|15|TRBJ2-4|TRBD1|once
CASSSLWDRENIQYF
TGTGCCAGCAGCTCCTTGTGGGACAGGGAAAACATTCAGTACTTC
>TRBV27|15|TRBJ1-5|.|.
CASSLWGGRNQPQHF
TGTGCCAGCAGTTTATGGGGGGGACGCAATCAGCCCCAGCATTTT
>TRBV5-1|15|TRBJ2-3|.|.
CASSLAASVRDTQYF
TGCGCCAGCAGCTTGGCCGCTAGCGTCAGAGATACGCAGTATTTT
>TRBV7-2|16|TRBJ2-7|TRBD2|.
CASSLSMWREGGEQYF
TGTGCCAGCAGCTTAAGTATGTGGCGGGAGGGCGGAGAGCAGTACTTC
>TRBV11-3|16|TRBJ2-7|TRBD2|.
CASSLGGGRADYEQYF
TGTGCCAGCAGCTTAGGAGGCGGGAGGGCCGACTACGAGCAGTACTTC
>TRBV5-1|17|TRBJ1-4|TRBD1|.
CASSPGGSLATNEKLFF
TGCGCCAGCAGCCCAGGGGGTTCGCTTGCAACTAATGAAAAACTGTTTTTT